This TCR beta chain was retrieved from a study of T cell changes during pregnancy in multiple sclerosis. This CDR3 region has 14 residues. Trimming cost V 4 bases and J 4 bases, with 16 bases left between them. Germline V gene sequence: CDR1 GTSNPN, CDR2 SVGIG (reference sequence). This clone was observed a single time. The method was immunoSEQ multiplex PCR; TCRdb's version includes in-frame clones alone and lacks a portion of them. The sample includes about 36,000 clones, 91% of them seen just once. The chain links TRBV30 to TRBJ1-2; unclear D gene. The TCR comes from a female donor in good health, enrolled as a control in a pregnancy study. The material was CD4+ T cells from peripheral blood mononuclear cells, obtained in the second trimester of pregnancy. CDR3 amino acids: CAWNSGLEGYGYTF. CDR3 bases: TGTGCCTGGAATTCGGGATTGGAGGGCTATGGCTACACCTTC.